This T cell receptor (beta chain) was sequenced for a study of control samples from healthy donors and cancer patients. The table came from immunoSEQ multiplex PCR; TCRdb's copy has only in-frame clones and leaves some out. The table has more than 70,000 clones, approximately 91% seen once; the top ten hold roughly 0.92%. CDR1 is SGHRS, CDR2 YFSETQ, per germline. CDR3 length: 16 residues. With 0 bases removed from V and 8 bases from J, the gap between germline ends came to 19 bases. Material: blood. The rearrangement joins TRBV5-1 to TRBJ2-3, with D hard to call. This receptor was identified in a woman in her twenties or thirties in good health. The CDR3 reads CASSLAEQQIQGTQYF. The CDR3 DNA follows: TGCGCCAGCAGCTTGGCCGAGCAGCAGATCCAAGGTACGCAGTATTTT.